These 23 T cell receptor beta chains originate from one sample sequenced in a study of radiotherapy plus CTLA-4 blockade in lung cancer (dated by TCRdb to between 2018 and 2020). Library creation used the immunoSEQ multiplex PCR assay. Drawn from immuneACCESS, this table holds only the in-frame rearrangements with V and J called that TCRdb kept. Clones are partly lost; checked studies trace under half to an unresolved V gene and leave the rest unexplained. The sample has about 120,000 clones on record, just under 80% of them singletons. The ten top clones hold 5.2% of the sample. This specimen consisted of peripheral blood, obtained from a patient treated with radiotherapy plus ipilimumab. The receptors were gathered from a human donor with non-small cell lung cancer who had a partial response to radiotherapy plus ipilimumab.

The V call is TRBV5-4, the J call TRBJ2-7; D is perhaps TRBD2 (6 bases). Germline CDR1 and CDR2: SGHNT and YYREEE (reference sequence). The CDR3 is 15 residues long. With 3 bases removed from V and 0 bases from J, the gap between germline ends came to 13 bases. The CDR3 DNA reads as TGTGCCAGCAGCTCCGGAGGGTCGTACTCCTACGAGCAGTACTTC. It codes for CASSSGGSYSYEQYF.

This chain joins TRBV6-5 and TRBJ1-2; TRBD1 might be the D (5 bases). V was trimmed by 4 bases and J by 2 bases, leaving 8 bases between them. CDR3 size: 13 residues. The V gene's germline CDR1 is MNHEY and CDR2 SVGAGI. CDR3 in amino acids: CASSWTSNYGYTF. DNA for the CDR3: TGTGCCAGCAGTTGGACATCAAACTATGGCTACACCTTC.

This chain uses TRBV25-1 with TRBJ2-1, with 8 bases fitting TRBD1. The CDR3 covers 15 residues. Germline V lookup: CDR1 MGHDK, CDR2 SYGVNS. The J segment lost 3 bases and the V segment lost 5 bases, leaving 6 bases of the junction unmatched. The chain's CDR3 is CASSLGQGYYNEQFF. CDR3 DNA sequence: TGTGCCAGCAGTCTTGGACAGGGCTACTACAATGAGCAGTTCTTC. The full variable domain, rest sourced from reference TRBV25-1 and TRBJ2-1, is EADIYQTPRYLVIGTGKKITLECSQTMGHDKMYWYQQDPGMELHLIHYSYGVNSTEKGDLSSESTVSRIRTEHFPLTLESARPSHTSQYLCASSLGQGYYNEQFFGPGTRLTVL.

The rearrangement links TRBV28 to TRBJ2-7; a possible D gene is TRBD1 (6 bases). The CDR3 length is 15 residues. Trimming stripped 6 bases from V and 3 bases from J, with 18 bases between. The germline CDR1 and CDR2 sequences are MDHEN and SYDVKM. The CDR3 region has the DNA TGTGCCAGCAGCCAGGGACAACCCAAAAGCTACGAGCAGTACTTC. Protein product: CASSQGQPKSYEQYF.

The gene calls are TRBV9 and TRBJ1-5; D perhaps matches TRBD1 (5 bases). The CDR3 consists of 15 residues. Trimming stripped 4 bases from V and 2 bases from J, with 13 bases between. The germline CDR1 and CDR2 sequences are SGDLS and YYNGEE. For the CDR3, the DNA is TGTGCCAGCAGCCCCAGCCAGGGCCGCAATCAGCCCCAGCATTTT. It is translated as CASSPSQGRNQPQHF.

The rearrangement uses TRBV29-1 and TRBJ2-2; weak D call: TRBD1 (5 bases). Germline-derived CDR1 and CDR2 are SQVTM and ANQGSEA. The CDR3 has 12 residues. The V end lost 7 bases, the J end lost 6 bases, and 12 bases lay between the germline ends. Here the CDR3 reads CSGAGFSGELFF. CDR3 nucleotides: TGCAGCGGGGCAGGGTTTTCCGGGGAGCTGTTTTTT.

The chain recombines TRBV10-3 with TRBJ2-5; 9 bases fit TRBD2. The CDR3 consists of 14 residues. Unmatched junction bases numbered 8, after V lost 7 bases and J lost 5 bases. The germline CDR1 and CDR2 sequences are ENHRY and SYGVKD. This chain's CDR3 is CAITNSGSSETQYF. CDR3 sequence (DNA): TGTGCCATCACTAATAGCGGGAGCAGTGAGACCCAGTACTTC.

The chain joins TRBV7-3 to TRBJ2-2; D perhaps matches TRBD1 (5 bases). Looked up from germline, CDR1 is SGHTA and CDR2 is FQGTGA. V lost 5 bases and J 4 bases, leaving 14 bases between the germline ends. This CDR3 has 15 amino acids. As DNA, the CDR3 is TGTGCCAGCAGCCCGGCTCAGGGCCCCACCGGGGAGCTGTTTTTT. Its translation is CASSPAQGPTGELFF.

J is TRBJ2-7 and V is TRBV6-6; perhaps TRBD2 as D (5 bases). CDR3 length: 14 residues. Germline-derived CDR1 and CDR2 are MNHNY and SVGAGI (reference sequence). The germline V and J ends were trimmed by 10 bases and 1 base, with 17 bases remaining between them. As DNA, the CDR3 is TGTGCCACCAACAAGGACTTACTTTCCTACGAGCAGTACTTC. Its translation: CATNKDLLSYEQYF.

The chain has TRBV4-1 and TRBJ1-1; TRBD1 matches at 7 bases. The CDR3 length is 17 residues. Trimming cost V 1 base and J 4 bases; bases outside gene matches: 12. Germline assignment: CDR1 MGHRA and CDR2 YSYEKL. CDR3 nucleotides: TGCGCCAGCAGCCAAGGCCCGGGGGCACAGGGGCGCACTGAAGCTTTCTTT. Its translation: CASSQGPGAQGRTEAFF.

The CDR3 DNA follows: TGTGCCAGCAGTGTAAACAGGGGGAGTTACGAGCAGTACTTC. It codes for CASSVNRGSYEQYF. This chain links TRBV2 with TRBJ2-7; the match to TRBD1 covers 8 bases. Looked up from germline, CDR1 is SNHLY and CDR2 is FYNNEI. The V segment lost 4 bases and the J segment 4 bases; nucleotides outside the gene matches: 6. The CDR3 spans 14 residues.

This sequence joins TRBV6-5 and TRBJ1-2; no reliable D call. Germline assignment: CDR1 MNHEY and CDR2 SVGAGI. The CDR3 covers 16 residues. The V gene lost 4 bases and the J gene lost 4 bases, with 19 bases spanning the gap. The CDR3 sequence: CASSWGTALSGYGYTF. CDR3 nucleotide sequence: TGTGCCAGCAGTTGGGGAACAGCACTTAGCGGCTATGGCTACACCTTC.

V is TRBV5-6 and J is TRBJ2-1; perhaps TRBD1 as D (5 bases). The CDR3 extends over 15 amino acids. Per germline, CDR1 SGHDT and CDR2 YYEEEE. Trimming removed 0 bases from V and 0 bases from J, with 7 bases in between. The CDR3 protein is CASSLVQGSYNEQFF. CDR3 nucleotides: TGTGCCAGCAGCTTGGTCCAGGGCTCCTACAATGAGCAGTTCTTC.

The chain carries TRBV19 and TRBJ2-2; D is ambiguous. V was trimmed by 4 bases and J by 1 base, leaving 10 bases between them. The CDR3 sequence is 15 residues long. Germline values: CDR1 LNHDA, CDR2 SQIVND (reference sequence). The CDR3 region is CASSKARLNTGELFF. CDR3 DNA sequence: TGTGCCAGTAGTAAAGCCAGGCTGAACACCGGGGAGCTGTTTTTT.

V and J are TRBV28 and TRBJ1-1; the match to TRBD1 covers 9 bases. V trimming: 3 bases; J trimming: 4 bases; junction bases outside the gene matches: 3. Germline CDR1 MDHEN, CDR2 SYDVKM. CDR3 length: 14 amino acids. CDR3 sequence reads: CASSFDRGATEAFF. CDR3 in DNA: TGTGCCAGCAGTTTCGACAGGGGGGCCACTGAAGCTTTCTTT.

V and J are TRBV19 and TRBJ2-2; 10 bases map to TRBD1. This CDR3 is built from 16 residues. The junction had 9 bases not matched to a gene; V was cut back by 7 bases and J by 4 bases. Germline assignment: CDR1 LNHDA and CDR2 SQIVND (reference sequence). The chain's CDR3 is CASNHPGQGTTGELFF. The CDR3, as DNA: TGTGCCAGTAACCACCCGGGACAGGGGACCACCGGGGAGCTGTTTTTT.

This chain uses TRBV19 with TRBJ1-5; TRBD1 aligns across 8 bases. Germline V CDR1 and CDR2: LNHDA, SQIVND (reference sequence). V was clipped by 4 bases and J by 9 bases; unmatched bases: 8. The CDR3 extends over 14 amino acids. In nucleotides, the CDR3 is TGTGCCAGTAGTACTGGGACAGGCCCGTGGCCCCAGCATTTT. Translated, it gives CASSTGTGPWPQHF.

This chain connects TRBV2 to TRBJ2-5; 7 bases agree with TRBD1. With 0 bases clipped from V and 8 bases from J, the junction kept 6 bases outside the gene matches. Germline lookup yields CDR1 SNHLY and CDR2 FYNNEI. The CDR3 consists of 14 residues. The CDR3 here is CASSEADRTETQYF. The CDR3 DNA reads as TGTGCCAGCAGTGAAGCGGACAGGACAGAAACCCAGTACTTC.

This chain uses TRBV14 with TRBJ1-1; D is ambiguous. The V and J ends lost 4 bases and 1 base respectively, with 16 bases between them. This CDR3 contains 16 residues. The germline CDR1 and CDR2 sequences are SGHDN and FVKESK. The DNA for the CDR3 is TGTGCCAGCAGCCCGGCAAATGAGGTTGGGAACACTGAAGCTTTCTTT. Its protein is CASSPANEVGNTEAFF.

The chain carries TRBV2 and TRBJ1-3, with D possibly being TRBD1 (5 bases). Germline loops: CDR1 SNHLY, CDR2 FYNNEI. The CDR3 totals 15 residues. V was pared by 3 bases and J by 0 bases, with 9 bases between. CDR3 amino acids: CASSDWTPSGNTIYF. In nucleotides, the CDR3 is TGTGCCAGCAGTGATTGGACACCCTCTGGAAACACCATATATTTT. Full variable domain (missing parts from reference TRBV2 and TRBJ1-3): EPEVTQTPSHQVTQMGQEVILRCVPISNHLYFYWYRQILGQKVEFLVSFYNNEISEKSEIFDDQFSVERPDGSNFTLKIRSTKLEDSAMYFCASSDWTPSGNTIYFGEGSWLTVV.

The V gene is TRBV18, the J gene TRBJ2-7, with TRBD1 matching 9 bases. The CDR3 is 16 amino acids. Germline assignment: CDR1 KGHSH and CDR2 LQKENI. V gave up 3 bases and J gave up 2 bases; unmatched junction bases: 8. The CDR3 reads CASSPYGDRVAYEQYF. The CDR3 coding sequence is TGTGCCAGCTCACCTTACGGGGACAGGGTAGCCTACGAGCAGTACTTC.

This clone was recorded once. V is TRBV28 and J is TRBJ2-3; D uncertain. CDR1 MDHEN and CDR2 SYDVKM come from the germline V gene. V gave up 2 bases and J gave up 2 bases, with 11 bases separating them. The CDR3 totals 15 residues. CDR3 sequence (DNA): TGTGCCAGCAGTTTAACAGAACTTTTCACAGATACGCAGTATTTT. Translation gives CASSLTELFTDTQYF.

The sample holds a few counts of this clone. Other DNA sequences in the same sample also yield this CDR3. The V call is TRBV6-5, the J call TRBJ2-7; 10 positions agree with TRBD1. Germline V gives CDR1 MNHEY, CDR2 SVGAGI. V trimming: 7 bases; J trimming: 4 bases; junction bases outside the gene matches: 4. The CDR3 is 13 amino acids. CDR3 nucleotides: TGTGCCAGCACCCCGGGACAGGGGTACGAGCAGTACTTC. Translation: CASTPGQGYEQYF.